The text below deals with one TCR beta chain. Its antigen remains unidentified. The junction departs from the called germline gene at one end, perhaps through a read error. The data belong to a study of cytomegalovirus exposure and HLA in healthy donors. General study points: A later analysis linked some 17,000 TCR beta sequences to HLA alleles at 0.05 false discovery rate. A few V segments could not be told apart, such as TRBV6-2 and TRBV6-3, and were left out. Rare TCR sequences predominated, though certain public TCRs were found in many donors.

CDR3 length: 16 amino acids. CDR1 and CDR2 from the germline V gene are LNHNV and YYDKDF (reference sequence). The PCR contained 60 Vbeta and 13 Jbeta primers. The method was immunoSEQ multiplex PCR; TCRdb's version includes in-frame clones alone and lacks a portion of them. The sample has some 100,000 clones, about four fifths seen once. This receptor was identified in a woman aged 40-49 years in good health and CMV-seronegative. The J gene is TRBJ1-3, the V gene TRBV15; TRBD1 might be the D (6 bases). Sequencing was done on a sample of PBMCs. The CDR3, as DNA: TGTGCCACCAGCAGAGATCTATTAGGGGGTGGAAGCACCATATATTTT. This translates into CATSRDLLGGGSTIYF.